The clone carrying this T cell receptor beta chain has a handful of counts. Its target is unknown. This specimen comes from a study of response to subunit inactivated influenza vaccine. Study conclusions and caveats: The study's authors posited that every seasonal influenza vaccination enlists few new T cells.

TCRdb reanalysed the RT-PCR reads using MiXCR and keeps one entry per CDR3 protein. The sample gives 300,000 to 350,000 distinct CDR3 sequences, 21% of which show up once; 10% is in the top ten. CDR1 is MGHRA and CDR2 is YSYEKL in the germline V gene. The CDR3 has 14 residues. The germline V and J ends were trimmed by 0 bases and 7 bases, with 7 bases remaining between them. The sample here was PBMCs from blood, taken 21 months after vaccination. The source is a man aged 50-75 years who received an inactivated influenza vaccine. The chain recombines TRBV4-1 with TRBJ1-6; unclear D gene. Here the CDR3 reads CASSQDRQNSPLHF. Here the CDR3 DNA reads TGCGCCAGCAGCCAAGACCGGCAGAATTCACCCCTCCACTTT.